This TCR beta chain was captured in a study of T cell responses to AZD1222 COVID-19 vaccine. General study points: Females outnumbered males among donors, who were mostly white British; clonal diversity was possibly underestimated. The span of vaccine-associated CD4 TCRs extended across spike, with dominance at 160-218 and 743-854.

V gave up 0 bases and J gave up 6 bases, with 15 bases separating them. The CDR3 length is 15 residues. Germline V gene sequence: CDR1 SGHRS, CDR2 YFSETQ. Profiling relied on immunoSEQ multiplex PCR, and the TCRdb table lists in-frame clones only, not all of them. This sample has some 180,000 clones; 92% occur once, and the top ten carry more than 1.5%. Concerning this clone: Its antigen is currently unknown.

The source of this sequence is an adult who received the AZD1222 COVID-19 vaccine. The sequenced sample was peripheral blood, obtained 28 days after the second AZD1222 dose. The rearrangement joins TRBV5-1 to TRBJ1-2; D unresolved. CDR3 sequence: CASSLVSGYGDGYTF. CDR3 DNA sequence: TGCGCCAGCAGCTTGGTTTCCGGGTACGGGGATGGCTACACCTTC. Looking up the rest from reference TRBV5-1 and TRBJ1-2 gives the full variable domain: KAGVTQTPRYLIKTRGQQVTLSCSPISGHRSVSWYQQTPGQGLQFLFEYFSETQRNKGNFPGRFSGRQFSNSRSEMNVSTLELGDSALYLCASSLVSGYGDGYTFGSGTRLTVV.